Listed here is a single TCR beta chain. The data derive from a study of blood T cell repertoires in COVID-19. The junction had 1 base not matched to a gene; V was cut back by 1 base and J by 4 bases. Germline assignment: CDR1 LGHDT and CDR2 YNNKEL (reference sequence). This CDR3 has 14 residues. As handled by the study authors: Researchers report that nucleated cell counts were estimated from reference gene primer amplification. The repertoire was sequenced with immunoSEQ multiplex PCR; TCRdb's copy has only in-frame clones and lacks some. V and J calls and clone size are copied from that table; D and trimming were computed from the DNA. The top ten hold 15% to 20% of the sample, which has about 94,000 clones, 80% seen once.

This TCR came from a human donor in a cohort sampled during active COVID-19. The V and J genes are TRBV3-1 (or the pseudogene TRBV3-2) and TRBJ2-7, with 10 bases that match TRBD1. The sample comprised peripheral blood. In DNA form, the CDR3 reads TGTGCCAGCAGCCAAGGGACAGGGGGTTACGAGCAGTACTTC. It translates to CASSQGTGGYEQYF.